These 6 T cell receptor beta chains were all obtained from the same sample, sequenced in a study of blood T cell repertoires in COVID-19. Method: immunoSEQ multiplex PCR; TCRdb's copy keeps in-frame clones and lacks some. The data contain 65,000 to 70,000 clones, more than 65% of them singletons. The sample taken for sequencing was peripheral blood. These receptors all stem from a woman aged 60-75 years with acute or convalescent COVID-19.

The V gene is TRBV7-6, the J gene TRBJ2-7; D may be TRBD1 (6 bases). The CDR3 consists of 15 residues. V lost 4 bases and J 2 bases, leaving 15 bases between the germline ends. In germline, CDR1 is SGHVS, CDR2 FNYEAQ. The CDR3 spells CASSSMTGTPYEQYF. The CDR3 DNA reads as TGTGCCAGCAGCTCCATGACAGGTACCCCCTACGAGCAGTACTTC.

CDR3 residues: CASSLGPLYGYTF. DNA of the CDR3: TGTGCCAGCAGTTTGGGCCCTCTTTACGGCTACACCTTC. This chain links TRBV12-3 or TRBV12-4 with TRBJ1-2; no firm D call. The CDR3 sequence is 13 residues long. The V and J ends lost 3 bases and 8 bases respectively, with 13 bases between them.

This chain connects TRBV5-1 to TRBJ1-2; possible D gene TRBD1, 5 bases. There are 13 residues in the CDR3. The germline V gene encodes CDR1 SGHRS and CDR2 YFSETQ. Trimming shortened V by 4 bases and J by 7 bases, and 14 bases separated the two germline ends. The CDR3 DNA reads TGCGCCAGCAGCCGGGAGGGCAGGGCTGGCTACACCTTC. Protein sequence: CASSREGRAGYTF.

The chain combines TRBV6-6 with TRBJ1-5; a weak D match, TRBD1 (5 bases). This CDR3 is built from 16 residues. Looked up from germline, CDR1 is MNHNY and CDR2 is SVGAGI (reference sequence). Trimming removed 2 bases at V and 0 bases at J, with 11 bases between. The CDR3 region has the DNA TGTGCCAGCAGTTACCCGCAGGGCCATAGCAATCAGCCCCAGCATTTT. It translates to CASSYPQGHSNQPQHF.

The chain is built from TRBV6-5 and TRBJ1-2, with TRBD1 matching over 10 bases. Germline trimming cut 0 bases from V and 7 bases from J; bases unmatched to any gene: 5. CDR1 is MNHEY and CDR2 is SVGAGI in the germline V gene. The CDR3 runs to 15 residues. CDR3 sequence (DNA): TGTGCCAGCAGTTACTCTCGACAGGGGGCGGCTGGCTACACCTTC. Its translation: CASSYSRQGAAGYTF.

In its sample, this clone was seen a few times. The chain has TRBV30 and TRBJ1-2, with D tentatively TRBD1 (5 bases). CDR1 and CDR2 from the germline V gene are GTSNPN and SVGIG (reference sequence). The V end was cut by 3 bases, the J end by 3 bases, with 14 bases between. This CDR3 has 14 amino acids. The DNA for the CDR3 is TGTGCCTGGAGCCACATAGTCAGGGACTATGGCTACACCTTC. Protein: CAWSHIVRDYGYTF.